The rows below give T cell receptor beta chains drawn from one sample of a study of cytomegalovirus exposure and HLA in healthy donors. The data were produced by immunoSEQ multiplex PCR, yet TCRdb's version contains in-frame clones alone and is incomplete. The table has roughly 120,000 clones, roughly 78% seen once; the top ten hold under 1.5%. Sequenced: PBMCs. The receptors here all came from a woman younger than 45 in good health and CMV-seronegative. The CDR3 runs from the conserved cysteine through the conserved F or W. The D gene is left open where the match is weak. Clone size is given for some rows only: seen once, a few or many times, or a class if the clone is expanded.

j_call: TRBJ1-1
d_call: TRBD1
clone_size: NA
v_call: TRBV7-9
cdr3_aa: CASSPDGTGAEAFF
cdr3_nt: TGTGCCAGCAGCCCGGACGGGACAGGGGCTGAAGCTTTCTTT

j_call: TRBJ1-3
d_call: TRBD1
clone_size: few
v_call: TRBV18
cdr3_aa: CASSPGTDGNTIYF
cdr3_nt: TGTGCCAGCTCACCCGGGACAGACGGAAACACCATATATTTT

j_call: TRBJ1-2
d_call: NA
clone_size: NA
v_call: TRBV7-6
cdr3_aa: CASSPIYRTAIYGYTF
cdr3_nt: TGTGCCAGCAGCCCCATTTACCGGACAGCGATATATGGCTACACCTTC

j_call: TRBJ1-1
d_call: NA
clone_size: NA
v_call: TRBV28
cdr3_aa: CASSLYWGGTEAFF
cdr3_nt: TGTGCCAGCAGTTTATACTGGGGGGGCACTGAAGCTTTCTTT

j_call: TRBJ1-1
d_call: NA
clone_size: few
v_call: TRBV4-3
cdr3_aa: CASSQERERNTEAFF
cdr3_nt: TGCGCCAGCAGCCAAGAACGGGAGAGGAACACTGAAGCTTTCTTT

j_call: TRBJ2-1
d_call: TRBD2
clone_size: NA
v_call: TRBV6-1
cdr3_aa: CASSEPAGGRDEQFF
cdr3_nt: TGTGCCAGCAGTGAACCAGCGGGGGGGCGGGATGAGCAGTTCTTC

j_call: TRBJ2-5
d_call: TRBD2
clone_size: NA
v_call: TRBV4-3
cdr3_aa: CASSQVSGSAVGTQYF
cdr3_nt: TGCGCCAGCAGCCAAGTGAGCGGGAGCGCGGTCGGAACCCAGTACTTC

j_call: TRBJ1-2
d_call: NA
clone_size: NA
v_call: TRBV28
cdr3_aa: CASSSSGTKIYGYTF
cdr3_nt: TGTGCCAGCAGTTCCTCCGGGACAAAGATCTATGGCTACACCTTC

j_call: TRBJ2-1
d_call: TRBD2
clone_size: few
v_call: TRBV7-9
cdr3_aa: CASSLRGGRGKDEQFF
cdr3_nt: TGTGCCAGCAGCTTACGGGGCGGGAGAGGGAAGGATGAGCAGTTCTTC

j_call: TRBJ1-1
d_call: TRBD1
clone_size: NA
v_call: TRBV5-1
cdr3_aa: CASSGSGGGTEAFF
cdr3_nt: TGCGCCAGCAGCGGATCAGGGGGCGGGACTGAAGCTTTCTTT

j_call: TRBJ1-2
d_call: NA
clone_size: NA
v_call: TRBV30
cdr3_aa: CAWRISGAPNYGYTF
cdr3_nt: TGTGCCTGGAGGATTTCAGGCGCACCCAACTATGGCTACACCTTC

j_call: TRBJ1-2
d_call: NA
clone_size: NA
v_call: TRBV28
cdr3_aa: CASSRPEGRNYGYTF
cdr3_nt: TGTGCCAGCAGTCGCCCTGAGGGCAGGAACTATGGCTACACCTTC

j_call: TRBJ2-2
d_call: TRBD1
clone_size: NA
v_call: TRBV4-3
cdr3_aa: CASSQVQGGNTGELFF
cdr3_nt: TGCGCCAGCAGCCAAGTACAGGGGGGCAACACCGGGGAGCTGTTTTTT

j_call: TRBJ1-1
d_call: NA
clone_size: NA
v_call: TRBV7-8
cdr3_aa: CASSPRPFGGLGTEAFF
cdr3_nt: TGTGCCAGCAGCCCCCGTCCCTTCGGAGGCTTGGGGACTGAAGCTTTCTTT

j_call: TRBJ1-6
d_call: NA
clone_size: few
v_call: TRBV4-1
cdr3_aa: CASSQEGTISYNSPLHF
cdr3_nt: TGCGCCAGCAGCCAAGAAGGTACTATCTCCTATAATTCACCCCTCCACTTT

j_call: TRBJ2-1
d_call: TRBD2
clone_size: NA
v_call: TRBV30
cdr3_aa: CAASGGDLIPEQFF
cdr3_nt: TGTGCCGCATCGGGGGGGGACCTCATTCCTGAGCAGTTCTTC

j_call: TRBJ2-1
d_call: TRBD2
clone_size: once
v_call: TRBV7-8
cdr3_aa: CASSLDGRAGGYNEQFF
cdr3_nt: TGTGCCAGCAGCTTAGACGGTAGGGCGGGGGGTTACAATGAGCAGTTCTTC

j_call: TRBJ2-7
d_call: NA
clone_size: NA
v_call: TRBV6-5
cdr3_aa: CASSYFIGSYEQYF
cdr3_nt: TGTGCCAGCAGTTACTTTATCGGCTCCTACGAGCAGTACTTC

j_call: TRBJ1-2
d_call: NA
clone_size: NA
v_call: TRBV1
cdr3_aa: CTSSPQGYGYTF
cdr3_nt: TGCACCAGCAGCCCACAGGGTTATGGCTACACCTTC

j_call: TRBJ2-2
d_call: TRBD1
clone_size: NA
v_call: TRBV19
cdr3_aa: CASNRGPGELFF
cdr3_nt: TGTGCCAGTAACAGGGGGCCCGGGGAGCTGTTTTTT

j_call: TRBJ2-1
d_call: TRBD1
clone_size: NA
v_call: TRBV4-1
cdr3_aa: CASHGQGVNEQFF
cdr3_nt: TGCGCCAGCCACGGACAGGGAGTGAATGAGCAGTTCTTC

j_call: TRBJ2-7
d_call: NA
clone_size: NA
v_call: TRBV6-5
cdr3_aa: CASSPLLATTYEQYF
cdr3_nt: TGTGCCAGCAGCCCATTACTAGCTACTACCTACGAGCAGTACTTC

j_call: TRBJ2-7
d_call: NA
clone_size: NA
v_call: TRBV13
cdr3_aa: CASSLGRGLYEQYF
cdr3_nt: TGTGCCAGCAGCTTAGGCAGGGGATTGTACGAGCAGTACTTC

j_call: TRBJ2-1
d_call: NA
clone_size: NA
v_call: TRBV10-1
cdr3_aa: CASSDSRGRNEQFF
cdr3_nt: TGCGCCAGCAGTGATTCCCGGGGTAGGAATGAGCAGTTCTTC

j_call: TRBJ1-2
d_call: TRBD1
clone_size: NA
v_call: TRBV14
cdr3_aa: CASSPWDRTNYGYTF
cdr3_nt: TGTGCCAGCAGCCCCTGGGACAGGACTAACTATGGCTACACCTTC

j_call: TRBJ1-2
d_call: NA
clone_size: NA
v_call: TRBV6-6
cdr3_aa: CASSSGGGGGYTF
cdr3_nt: TGTGCCAGCAGTTCCGGGGGGGGAGGTGGCTACACCTTC

j_call: TRBJ2-1
d_call: NA
clone_size: once
v_call: TRBV6-1
cdr3_aa: CASSGSYNEQFF
cdr3_nt: TGTGCCAGCAGCGGGAGCTACAATGAGCAGTTCTTC

j_call: TRBJ2-5
d_call: NA
clone_size: NA
v_call: TRBV2
cdr3_aa: CASSEGGAETQYF
cdr3_nt: TGTGCCAGCAGTGAAGGGGGCGCAGAGACCCAGTACTTC

j_call: TRBJ2-1
d_call: NA
clone_size: NA
v_call: TRBV29-1
cdr3_aa: CSVEDLGDVADNEQFF
cdr3_nt: TGCAGCGTTGAAGATTTGGGCGACGTCGCTGACAATGAGCAGTTCTTC

j_call: TRBJ2-7
d_call: TRBD2
clone_size: NA
v_call: TRBV25-1
cdr3_aa: CASSEETSGRAEQYF
cdr3_nt: TGTGCCAGCAGTGAAGAGACCAGCGGGAGGGCTGAGCAGTACTTC

j_call: TRBJ2-2
d_call: TRBD2
clone_size: NA
v_call: TRBV6-1
cdr3_aa: CASSELAGKGELFF
cdr3_nt: TGTGCCAGCAGTGAATTAGCGGGGAAGGGGGAGCTGTTTTTT

j_call: TRBJ2-7
d_call: TRBD2
clone_size: few
v_call: TRBV11-1
cdr3_aa: CASSLGLDTYEQYF
cdr3_nt: TGTGCCAGCAGCTTGGGACTAGATACCTACGAGCAGTACTTC

j_call: TRBJ2-1
d_call: NA
clone_size: few
v_call: TRBV28
cdr3_aa: CATTLGTYNEQFF
cdr3_nt: TGTGCCACTACACTAGGCACATACAATGAGCAGTTCTTC